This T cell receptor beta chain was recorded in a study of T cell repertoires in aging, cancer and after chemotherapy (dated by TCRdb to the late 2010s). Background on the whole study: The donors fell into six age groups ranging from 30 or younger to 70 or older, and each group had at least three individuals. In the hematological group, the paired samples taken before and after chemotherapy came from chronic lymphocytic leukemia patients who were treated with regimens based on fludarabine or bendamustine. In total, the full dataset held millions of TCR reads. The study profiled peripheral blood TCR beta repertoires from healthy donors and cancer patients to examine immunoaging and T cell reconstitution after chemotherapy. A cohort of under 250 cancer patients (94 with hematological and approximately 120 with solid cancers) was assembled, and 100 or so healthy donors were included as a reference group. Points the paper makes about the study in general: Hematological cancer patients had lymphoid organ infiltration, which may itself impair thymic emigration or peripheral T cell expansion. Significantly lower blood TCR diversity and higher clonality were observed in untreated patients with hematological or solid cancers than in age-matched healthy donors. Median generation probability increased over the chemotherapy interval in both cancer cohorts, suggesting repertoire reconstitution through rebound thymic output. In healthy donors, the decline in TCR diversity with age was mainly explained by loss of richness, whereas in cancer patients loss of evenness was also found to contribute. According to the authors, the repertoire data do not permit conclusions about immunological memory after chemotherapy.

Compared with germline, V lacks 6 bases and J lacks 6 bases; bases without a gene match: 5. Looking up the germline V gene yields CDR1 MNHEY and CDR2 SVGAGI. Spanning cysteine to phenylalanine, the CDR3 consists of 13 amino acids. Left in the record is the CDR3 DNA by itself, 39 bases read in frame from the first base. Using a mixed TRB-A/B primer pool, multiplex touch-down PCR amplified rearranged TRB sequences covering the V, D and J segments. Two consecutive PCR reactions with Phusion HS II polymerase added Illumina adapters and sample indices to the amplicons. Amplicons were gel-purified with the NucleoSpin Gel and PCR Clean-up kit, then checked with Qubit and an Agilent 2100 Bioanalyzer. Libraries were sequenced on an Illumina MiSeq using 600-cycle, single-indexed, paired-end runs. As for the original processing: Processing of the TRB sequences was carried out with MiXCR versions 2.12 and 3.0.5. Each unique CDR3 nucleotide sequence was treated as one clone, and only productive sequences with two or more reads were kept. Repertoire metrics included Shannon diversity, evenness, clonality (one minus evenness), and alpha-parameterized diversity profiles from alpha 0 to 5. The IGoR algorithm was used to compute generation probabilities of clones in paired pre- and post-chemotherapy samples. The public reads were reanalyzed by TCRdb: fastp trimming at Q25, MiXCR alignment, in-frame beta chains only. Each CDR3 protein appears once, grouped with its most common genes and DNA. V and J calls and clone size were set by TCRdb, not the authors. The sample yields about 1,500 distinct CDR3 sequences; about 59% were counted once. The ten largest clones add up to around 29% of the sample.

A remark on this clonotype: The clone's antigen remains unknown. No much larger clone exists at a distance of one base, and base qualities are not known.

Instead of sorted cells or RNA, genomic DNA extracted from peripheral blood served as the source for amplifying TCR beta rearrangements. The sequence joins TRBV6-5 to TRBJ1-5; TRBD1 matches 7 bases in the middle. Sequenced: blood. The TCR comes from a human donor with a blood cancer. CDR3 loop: CASSAGTAQPQHF. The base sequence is TGTGCCAGCAGCGCCGGGACAGCTCAGCCCCAGCATTTT.